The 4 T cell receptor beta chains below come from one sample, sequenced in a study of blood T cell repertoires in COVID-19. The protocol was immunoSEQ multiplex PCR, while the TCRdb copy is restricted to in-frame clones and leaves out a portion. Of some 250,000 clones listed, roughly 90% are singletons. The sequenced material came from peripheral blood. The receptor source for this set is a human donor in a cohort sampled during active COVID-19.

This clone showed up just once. The CDR3 bases are TGTGCCATCAGTGCGACCGGGACAAACGGCTACACCTTC. This gives the protein CAISATGTNGYTF. The chain combines TRBV10-3 with TRBJ1-2, with D possibly being TRBD1 (6 bases). The V and J ends lost 4 bases and 8 bases respectively, with 14 bases between them. The CDR3 runs to 13 residues. Germline assignment: CDR1 ENHRY and CDR2 SYGVKD.

The CDR3 bases are TGTGCCACCAGGGGGAATATGAACACTGAAGCTTTCTTT. Protein product: CATRGNMNTEAFF. The chain recombines TRBV19 with TRBJ1-1; 7 nucleotides agree with TRBD1. The CDR3 runs 13 residues. Germline CDR1 LNHDA, CDR2 SQIVND (reference sequence). The V and J ends lost 10 bases and 0 bases, in that order; junction bases with no gene match: 5.

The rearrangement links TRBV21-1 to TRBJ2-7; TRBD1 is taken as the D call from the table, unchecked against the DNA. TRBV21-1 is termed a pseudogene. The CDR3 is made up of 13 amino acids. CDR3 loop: CASSSRFSYEQYF. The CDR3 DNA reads TGTGCCAGCAGCAGCAGGTTCTCCTACGAGCAGTACTTC.

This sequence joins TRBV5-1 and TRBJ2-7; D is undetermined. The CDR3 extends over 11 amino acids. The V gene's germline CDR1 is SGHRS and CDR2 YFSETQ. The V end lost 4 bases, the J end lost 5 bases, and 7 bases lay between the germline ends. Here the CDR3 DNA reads TGCGCCAGCAGCCTTAATCACGAGCAGTACTTC. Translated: CASSLNHEQYF.